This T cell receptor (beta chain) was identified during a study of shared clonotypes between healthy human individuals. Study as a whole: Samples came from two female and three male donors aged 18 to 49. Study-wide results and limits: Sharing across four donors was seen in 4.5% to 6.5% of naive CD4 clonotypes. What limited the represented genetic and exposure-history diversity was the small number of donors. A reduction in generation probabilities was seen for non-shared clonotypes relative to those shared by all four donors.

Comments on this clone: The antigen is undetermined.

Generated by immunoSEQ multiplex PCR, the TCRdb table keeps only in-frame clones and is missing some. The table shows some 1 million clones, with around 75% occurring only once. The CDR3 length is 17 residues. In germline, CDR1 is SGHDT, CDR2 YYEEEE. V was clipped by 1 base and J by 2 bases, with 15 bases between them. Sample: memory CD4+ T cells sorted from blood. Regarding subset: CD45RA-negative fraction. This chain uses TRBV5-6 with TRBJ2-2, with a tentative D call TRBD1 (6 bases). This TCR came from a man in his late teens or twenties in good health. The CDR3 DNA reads TGTGCCAGCAGCTTGAATACAGGGCGGATTAACACCGGGGAGCTGTTTTTT. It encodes CASSLNTGRINTGELFF. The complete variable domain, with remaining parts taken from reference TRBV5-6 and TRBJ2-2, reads DAGVTQSPTHLIKTRGQQVTLRCSPKSGHDTVSWYQQALGQGPQFIFQYYEEEERQRGNFPDRFSGHQFPNYSSELNVNALLLGDSALYLCASSLNTGRINTGELFFGEGSRLTVL.